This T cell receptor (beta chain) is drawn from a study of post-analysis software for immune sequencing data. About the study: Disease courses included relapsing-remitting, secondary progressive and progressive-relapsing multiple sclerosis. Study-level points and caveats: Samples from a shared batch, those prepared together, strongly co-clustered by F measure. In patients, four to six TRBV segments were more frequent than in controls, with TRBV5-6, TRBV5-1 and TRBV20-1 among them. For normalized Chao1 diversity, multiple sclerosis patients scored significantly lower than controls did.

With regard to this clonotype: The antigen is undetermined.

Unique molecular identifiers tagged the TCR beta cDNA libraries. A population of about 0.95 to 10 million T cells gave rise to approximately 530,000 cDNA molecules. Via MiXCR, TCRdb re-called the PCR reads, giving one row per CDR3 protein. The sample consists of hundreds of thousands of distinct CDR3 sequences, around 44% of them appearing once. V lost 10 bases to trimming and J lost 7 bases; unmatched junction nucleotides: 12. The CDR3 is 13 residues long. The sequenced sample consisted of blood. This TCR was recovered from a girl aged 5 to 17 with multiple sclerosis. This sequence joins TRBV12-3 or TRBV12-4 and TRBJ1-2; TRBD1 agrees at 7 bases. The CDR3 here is CAISGTAVSGYTF. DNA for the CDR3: TGTGCCATCTCGGGGACAGCCGTATCTGGCTACACCTTC.